The present T cell receptor beta chain was sequenced within a study of blood T cell repertoires in COVID-19. Study-wide background: Specimens from acute and convalescent COVID-19 originated in the United States, Italy and Spain. T cells, B-cell-depleted T cells, or PBMCs provided the cDNA or gDNA that served as material.

This CDR3 has 14 amino acids. V shed 3 bases and J shed 1 base, with 9 bases lying between them. Looked up from germline, CDR1 is SGHAT and CDR2 is FQNNGV. Authors' processing steps: The authors estimated nucleated cell counts from reference gene primer amplification. Here immunoSEQ multiplex PCR was the method, and the copy in TCRdb shows in-frame clones only, minus some. V, J and clone size derive from that table, while D and trimming were established from the DNA sequence. The sample includes approximately 130,000 clones, roughly 71% seen only once; the top ten take over 15%. This receptor was identified in an elderly man with acute or convalescent COVID-19. The gene calls are TRBV11-2 and TRBJ1-1, with D perhaps TRBD1 (6 bases). The sequencing sample was made of peripheral blood. CDR3 coding DNA: TGTGCCAGCAGCTTCCAGGGGAGGAACACTGAAGCTTTCTTT. It codes for CASSFQGRNTEAFF.